This TCR beta chain was documented in a study of T cell responses to AZD1222 COVID-19 vaccine (TCRdb year 2021). For the wider study: A total of approximately 230 trial participants underwent TCR sequencing, of whom approximately 210 received two doses of AZD1222 and 26 received two doses of the MenACWY control vaccine. Trial participants were enrolled into age subgroups of 18-55, 56-69 and 70-plus years, which contained approximately 150, 28 and 58 TCR-sequenced participants, respectively.

From a lookup of the germline V gene (reference sequence), CDR1 and CDR2 are LNHNV and YYDKDF. The junction shows trimming of 7 bases on V and 2 bases on J, plus 15 bases between the germline ends. The CDR3 has 14 amino acids, counting the end cysteine and phenylalanine. The kept DNA is CDR3 alone, 42 bases in frame from the first base. Results the study describes overall, beyond this receptor: The vaccine-associated CD4 TCRs covered the entire spike protein, and the dominant responses fell in regions 160-218 and 743-854. Participants were mostly white British, with more females than males. The authors suggested clonal diversity may have been underestimated. Spike-specific TCR breadth and depth rose significantly after two AZD1222 doses compared with day 0 and with MenACWY recipients. Conclusions about previously exposed vaccinees were limited because only six or seven AZD1222 recipients were SARS-CoV-2 seropositive at baseline. Epitopes outside the regions mutated in the B.1.351 and B.1.1.7 variants were reportedly recognized by nearly half of the unique spike-specific TCRs. No day 14 peak-response samples were available, so repertoires were characterized only after the peak T cell response. The 56-69-year group was small, and its depth increase did not reach significance, likely because of low power.

The CDR3 regions of human TCRbeta chains were analyzed by immunosequencing. In the source study's methods: Repertoire TCRs were matched against a reference library of SARS-CoV-2-specific TCRs generated with the MIRA antigen-specificity platform. Breadth was defined as the fraction of unique TCRs that were SARS-CoV-2-associated. Depth was defined as the fraction of total T cells that were SARS-CoV-2-associated. Using the MIRA data, each spike-specific TCR was mapped to the spike region that the TCR reacts to and placed in a CD4 or CD8 class. Log10-transformed breadth and depth values were compared by one-way ANOVA with Sidak's multiple comparisons tests. TCRdb obtained this table from immuneACCESS and retained in-frame rearrangements with V and J assigned. These tables miss some clones; where compared with another copy, unresolved V genes account for less than half of the shortfall, and the remainder is unexplained. D and trimming were read from the DNA, whereas the V and J calls and clone size are those reported in that table. The sample table records 90,000 to 120,000 clones; about 93% of these occur just once. The biggest ten clones account for 5% to 8% of the sample.

The sample's time point label is to be understood as: about 28 days (+/-7) after the second vaccine dose. Because spike-specific TCR depth and breadth did not differ between the two schedules, AZD1222 recipients who got a second dose at roughly 4 weeks were pooled with those who got a second dose at roughly 12 weeks. Vaccinee samples were obtained from the UK trials COV001 and COV002, which included a single-blind randomized controlled phase 2/3 trial of AZD1222 (ChAdOx1 nCoV-19) in healthy adults. For TCRbeta chain sequencing, PBMC samples from trial participants were taken at day 0 and at day 28 after the second dose. As concerns this clone: Its antigen is unknown. Base qualities were left out, and no much larger clone turns up one base away.

This TCR derives from an adult who received the AZD1222 COVID-19 vaccine. The material was peripheral blood, obtained 28 days after the second AZD1222 dose. In this chain, TRBV15 is recombined with TRBJ2-7; TRBD2 is perhaps the D gene, given 7 matching bases. The base sequence is TGTGCCACCAAAAGCGGGACATCAGCCTACGAGCAGTACTTC. Translated, it reads CATKSGTSAYEQYF.